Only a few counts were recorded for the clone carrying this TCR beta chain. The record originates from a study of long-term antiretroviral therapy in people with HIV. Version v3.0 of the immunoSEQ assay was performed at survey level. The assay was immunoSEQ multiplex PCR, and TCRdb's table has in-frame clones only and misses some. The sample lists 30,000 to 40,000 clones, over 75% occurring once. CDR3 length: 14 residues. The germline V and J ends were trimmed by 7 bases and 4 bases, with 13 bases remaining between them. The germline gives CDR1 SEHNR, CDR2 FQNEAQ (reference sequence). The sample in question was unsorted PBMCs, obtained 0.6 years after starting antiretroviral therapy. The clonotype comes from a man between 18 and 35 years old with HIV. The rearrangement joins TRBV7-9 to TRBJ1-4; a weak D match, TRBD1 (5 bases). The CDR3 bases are TGTGCCAGCAACACCGGGGCGATTAATGAAAAACTGTTTTTT. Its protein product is CASNTGAINEKLFF.